This T cell receptor (beta chain) was documented in a study of cytomegalovirus exposure and HLA in healthy donors. With regard to this clone: The target antigen is unknown.

The PCR contained 60 Vbeta and 13 Jbeta primers. Clones were sequenced by immunoSEQ multiplex PCR, and TCRdb holds only the in-frame ones, with some missing. This sample has about 160,000 clones; 77% occur once, and the top ten carry under 2.5%. Germline trimming cut 0 bases from V and 7 bases from J; bases unmatched to any gene: 8. This CDR3 comprises 15 residues. CDR1 and CDR2 (germline): SGHDT, YYEEEE. Whole-study findings and limits: What was likely a sequencing artifact was a cluster of highly shared sequence variants.

As for the donors, each was a healthy bone marrow donor. This receptor was obtained from a man aged 45-65 years in good health and CMV-seropositive. The rearrangement links TRBV5-6 to TRBJ1-1, with TRBD1 matching 8 bases. The sequenced material came from PBMCs. The CDR3 loop reads CASSLVPTGTGEAFF. The CDR3 DNA reads as TGTGCCAGCAGCTTGGTCCCAACCGGGACAGGTGAAGCTTTCTTT.